The source of this TCR beta chain is a study of blood T cell repertoires in COVID-19. Study at large: Samples taken during acute and convalescent COVID-19 were collected in the United States, Italy and Spain.

This CDR3 is 16 amino acids long. V was clipped by 2 bases and J by 8 bases; unmatched bases: 8. Germline V gene data show CDR1 as SNHLY and CDR2 as FYNNEI. Profiled with immunoSEQ multiplex PCR; TCRdb holds only in-frame clones, not every one. Among 55,000 to 85,000 clones listed, 88% were seen once. This receptor was taken from a human donor in a cohort sampled during active COVID-19. Sequences were obtained from peripheral blood. V is TRBV2 and J is TRBJ2-2; 10 positions match TRBD2. Here the CDR3 reads CASSERSGGASGELFF. The CDR3 nucleotides are TGTGCCAGCAGTGAAAGAAGCGGGGGGGCTTCTGGGGAGCTGTTTTTT.